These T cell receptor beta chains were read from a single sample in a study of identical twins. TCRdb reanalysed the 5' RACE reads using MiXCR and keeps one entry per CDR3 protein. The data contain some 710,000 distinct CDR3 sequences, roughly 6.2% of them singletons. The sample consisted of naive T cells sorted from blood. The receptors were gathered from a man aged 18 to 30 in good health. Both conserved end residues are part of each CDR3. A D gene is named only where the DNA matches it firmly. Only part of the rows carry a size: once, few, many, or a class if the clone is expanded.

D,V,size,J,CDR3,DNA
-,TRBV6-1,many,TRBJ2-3,CASSGSEADTQYF,TGTGCCAGCAGTGGTTCCGAGGCGGATACGCAGTATTTT
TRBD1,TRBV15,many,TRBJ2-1,CATSREGWGQGFHEQFF,TGTGCCACCAGCAGAGAGGGTTGGGGACAGGGTTTCCATGAGCAGTTCTTC
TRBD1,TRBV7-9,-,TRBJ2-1,CASSFGTGVYNEQFF,TGTGCCAGCAGCTTTGGGACAGGAGTTTACAATGAGCAGTTCTTC
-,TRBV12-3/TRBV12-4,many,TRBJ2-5,CASSRDQETQYF,TGTGCCAGCAGTCGTGACCAAGAGACCCAGTACTTC
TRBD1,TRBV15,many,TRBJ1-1,CATSTSEGTGELNTEAFF,TGTGCCACCAGCACATCGGAGGGGACAGGGGAGTTGAACACTGAAGCTTTCTTT
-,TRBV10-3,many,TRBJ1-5,CAISAPGSDQPQHF,TGTGCCATCAGTGCGCCGGGCTCCGATCAGCCCCAGCATTTT
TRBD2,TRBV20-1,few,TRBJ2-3,CSASTSGRTDTQYF,TGCAGTGCTTCCACTAGCGGGAGAACAGATACGCAGTATTTT
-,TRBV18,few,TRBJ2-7,CASSPQGWYEQYF,TGTGCCAGCTCTCCTCAGGGTTGGTACGAGCAGTACTTC
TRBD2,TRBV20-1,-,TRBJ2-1,CSARALGGRQSEQFF,TGCAGTGCTAGAGCTCTGGGCGGGAGGCAGAGTGAGCAGTTCTTC
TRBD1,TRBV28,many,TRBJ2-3,CASSSPPTGFITDTQYF,TGTGCCAGCAGTTCCCCTCCGACAGGGTTTATCACAGATACGCAGTATTTT
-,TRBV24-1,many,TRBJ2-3,CATRGTSSTDTQYF,TGTGCCACCCGGGGGACGTCTAGCACAGATACGCAGTATTTT
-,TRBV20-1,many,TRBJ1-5,CSARDVGGSGQPQHF,TGCAGTGCTAGAGATGTAGGGGGATCGGGTCAGCCCCAGCATTTT
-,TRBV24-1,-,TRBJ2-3,CATSDRDSTDTQYF,TGTGCCACCAGTGACAGGGACAGCACAGATACGCAGTATTTT
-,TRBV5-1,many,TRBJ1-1,CASSFTGENTEAFF,TGCGCCAGCAGCTTCACGGGAGAGAACACTGAAGCTTTCTTT
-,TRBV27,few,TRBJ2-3,CASMLGPAPIF,TGTGCCAGCATGCTAGGTCCCGCCCCCATTTTT
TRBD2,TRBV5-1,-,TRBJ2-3,CASGPREASTDTQYF,TGCGCCAGCGGCCCCCGGGAGGCCAGCACAGATACGCAGTATTTT
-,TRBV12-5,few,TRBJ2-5,CASAVQTLKTQYF,TGTGCTAGTGCGGTCCAGACGTTAAAGACCCAGTACTTC
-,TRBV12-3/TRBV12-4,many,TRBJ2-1,CASSFRGRSTSYNEQFF,TGTGCCAGCAGTTTCAGGGGCAGGAGCACCTCCTACAATGAGCAGTTCTTC
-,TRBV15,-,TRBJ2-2,CATSRRGAYSNTGELFF,TGTGCCACCAGCAGGAGGGGGGCCTATTCGAACACCGGGGAGCTGTTTTTT
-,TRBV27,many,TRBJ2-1,CASSLGLEEQFF,TGTGCCAGCAGTTTAGGGCTGGAGGAGCAGTTCTTC
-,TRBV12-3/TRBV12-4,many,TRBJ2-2,CASSPFGRSGELFF,TGTGCCAGCAGCCCCTTCGGGCGTTCCGGGGAGCTGTTTTTT
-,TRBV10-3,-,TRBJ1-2,CAIKISEPAGYTF,TGTGCCATCAAAATCTCGGAACCTGCGGGCTACACCTTC
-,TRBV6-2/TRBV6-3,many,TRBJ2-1,CASSYGYEQFF,TGTGCCAGCAGTTATGGGTATGAGCAGTTCTTC
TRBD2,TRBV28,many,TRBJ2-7,CASKTGGYEQYF,TGTGCCAGCAAGACGGGGGGTTACGAGCAGTACTTC
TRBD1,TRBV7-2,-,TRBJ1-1,CASSPGDRGRVAVFF,TGTGCCAGCAGCCCGGGGGACAGGGGGCGGGTCGCGGTTTTCTTT
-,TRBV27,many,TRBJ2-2,CASKPGTSGELFF,TGTGCCAGCAAGCCGGGCACATCCGGGGAGCTGTTTTTT
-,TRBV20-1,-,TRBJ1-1,CSADLRNEAFF,TGCAGTGCCGACCTCAGGAATGAAGCTTTCTTT
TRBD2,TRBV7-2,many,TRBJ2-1,CASSPRGGINNEQFF,TGTGCCAGCAGCCCCCGGGGGGGGATAAACAATGAGCAGTTCTTC
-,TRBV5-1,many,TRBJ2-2,CASSYQGNTGELFF,TGCGCCAGCAGCTATCAGGGGAACACCGGGGAGCTGTTTTTT
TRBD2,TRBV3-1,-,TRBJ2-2,CASSHGLAGGPNTGELFF,TGTGCCAGCAGCCACGGACTAGCGGGAGGGCCGAACACCGGGGAGCTGTTTTTT
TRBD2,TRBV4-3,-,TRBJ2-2,CASSQDIGREVANTGELFF,TGCGCCAGCAGCCAAGATATCGGGCGGGAGGTCGCGAACACCGGGGAGCTGTTTTTT
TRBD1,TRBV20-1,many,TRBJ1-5,CSAGTERGNQPQHF,TGCAGTGCTGGGACAGAAAGAGGCAATCAGCCCCAGCATTTT
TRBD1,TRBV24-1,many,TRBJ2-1,CATSDIGTGLNEQFF,TGTGCCACCAGTGATATCGGGACAGGACTAAATGAGCAGTTCTTC
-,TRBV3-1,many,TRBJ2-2,CASSQVRGGTGELFF,TGTGCCAGCAGCCAAGTCAGGGGTGGGACCGGGGAGCTGTTTTTT
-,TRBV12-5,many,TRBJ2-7,CASGNNYEQYF,TGTGCTAGTGGGAATAACTACGAGCAGTACTTC
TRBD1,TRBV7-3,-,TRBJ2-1,CASSLSRTGDRFF,TGTGCCAGCAGCTTATCTCGGACAGGGGATCGGTTCTTC
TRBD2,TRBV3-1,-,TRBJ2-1,CASSQEWGGPYNEQFF,TGTGCCAGCAGCCAAGAATGGGGGGGTCCTTACAATGAGCAGTTCTTC
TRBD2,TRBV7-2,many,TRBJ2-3,CASSLGLAGNTQYF,TGTGCCAGCAGCTTAGGACTAGCGGGGAATACGCAGTATTTT
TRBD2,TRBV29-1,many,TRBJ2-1,CSVDLKGGLAGQNEQFF,TGCAGCGTTGATCTCAAAGGCGGACTAGCGGGACAGAATGAGCAGTTCTTC
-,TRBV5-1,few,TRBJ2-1,CASSLVFGAGEQFF,TGCGCCAGCAGCTTGGTGTTTGGGGCGGGGGAGCAGTTCTTC
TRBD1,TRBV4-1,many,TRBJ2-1,CASSQDSGQPYNEQFF,TGCGCCAGCAGCCAAGATTCGGGACAGCCCTACAATGAGCAGTTCTTC
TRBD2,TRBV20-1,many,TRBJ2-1,CSAQAASGRVYEQFF,TGCAGTGCTCAAGCGGCTAGCGGGAGGGTCTATGAGCAGTTCTTC
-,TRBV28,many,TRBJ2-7,CASSLRSTLYEQYF,TGTGCCAGCAGTTTAAGGTCCACCCTCTACGAGCAGTACTTC
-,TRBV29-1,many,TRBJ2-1,CSTRTETTYNEQFF,TGCAGCACCAGGACAGAAACAACCTACAATGAGCAGTTCTTC
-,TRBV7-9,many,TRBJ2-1,CASSLETVQQFF,TGTGCCAGCAGCTTGGAGACAGTCCAACAGTTCTTC
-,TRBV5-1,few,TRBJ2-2,CASSSQTLHTGELFF,TGCGCCAGCAGCTCCCAAACACTGCACACCGGGGAGCTGTTTTTT
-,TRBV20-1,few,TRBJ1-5,CSARGGGSLNQPQHF,TGCAGTGCTAGAGGGGGTGGGTCCCTCAATCAGCCCCAGCATTTT
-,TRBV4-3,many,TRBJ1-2,CASSRHGGSLSYGYTF,TGCGCCAGCAGCCGACACGGGGGCTCTTTGAGCTATGGCTACACCTTC